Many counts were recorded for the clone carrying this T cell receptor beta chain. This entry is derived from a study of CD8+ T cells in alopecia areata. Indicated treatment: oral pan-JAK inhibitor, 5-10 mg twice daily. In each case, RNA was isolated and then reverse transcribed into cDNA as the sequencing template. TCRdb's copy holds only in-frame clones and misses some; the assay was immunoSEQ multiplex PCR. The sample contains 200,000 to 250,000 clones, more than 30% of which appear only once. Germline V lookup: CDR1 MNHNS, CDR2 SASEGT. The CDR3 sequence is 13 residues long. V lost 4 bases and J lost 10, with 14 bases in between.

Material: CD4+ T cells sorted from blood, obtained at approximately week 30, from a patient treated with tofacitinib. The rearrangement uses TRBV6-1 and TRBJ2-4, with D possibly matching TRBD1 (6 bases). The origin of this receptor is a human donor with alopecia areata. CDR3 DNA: TGTGCCAGCAGTGTGAAGGGCCAGGGGATTCAGTACTTC. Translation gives CASSVKGQGIQYF.